These 17 T cell receptor beta chains came from one sample sequenced in a study of cytomegalovirus exposure and HLA in healthy donors. In the PCR, 60 Vbeta and 13 Jbeta primers were used. Here immunoSEQ multiplex PCR was the method, and the copy in TCRdb shows in-frame clones only, minus some. Of about 200,000 clones listed, about 83% are singletons. The sequencing sample was made of PBMCs. These receptors were collected from a man aged 40-55 years in good health and CMV-seronegative.

The chain recombines TRBV7-3 with TRBJ2-5; the match to TRBD2 covers 9 bases. V shed 5 bases, J shed 5 bases, and the junction held 9 bases outside the gene matches. The CDR3 spans 15 residues. Germline values: CDR1 SGHTA, CDR2 FQGTGA. In nucleotides, the CDR3 is TGTGCCAGCAGCCGCTCTAGCGGGGCCTTTGAGACCCAGTACTTC. As protein: CASSRSSGAFETQYF.

This clone was recorded a few times. This chain connects TRBV5-1 to TRBJ2-5; D may be TRBD1 (6 bases). The tail of the sequence fits TRBJ2-7 better, so the J call may be wrong. The CDR3 is made up of 13 amino acids. Germline CDR1 and CDR2: SGHRS and YFSETQ. Written as DNA, the CDR3 is TGCGCCAGCAGCGGGACACCCACCTACGAGCAGTACTTC. This encodes CASSGTPTYEQYF.

V and J are TRBV9 and TRBJ2-7, with 9 nucleotides matching TRBD1. Germline CDR1 reads SGDLS; CDR2 reads YYNGEE. The V gene end was trimmed by 4 bases and the J gene end by 5 bases; junction bases not matched to a gene: 7. The CDR3 length is 14 residues. The CDR3 region is CASSPRDRDDEQYF. Written as DNA, the CDR3 is TGTGCCAGCAGCCCGAGGGACAGGGACGACGAGCAGTACTTC.

In regard to this clone: Other DNA variants within this sample encode the same CDR3. The rearrangement joins TRBV7-9 to TRBJ2-1; D unclear. This CDR3 is 13 amino acids long. Per germline, CDR1 SEHNR and CDR2 FQNEAQ (reference sequence). The V end lost 6 bases, the J end lost 4 bases, and 10 bases lay between the germline ends. CDR3 residues: CASSPDTYNEQFF. CDR3 sequence (DNA): TGTGCCAGCAGTCCAGACACGTACAATGAGCAGTTCTTC.

Only one count was recorded for this clone. The chain links TRBV7-3 to TRBJ1-1, with 8 bases that match TRBD1. Losses at the gene ends were 5 bases for V and 1 base for J; bases not matched to a gene: 3. Germline loops: CDR1 SGHTA, CDR2 FQGTGA. This CDR3 is 14 amino acids long. CDR3 region: CASSPGQANTEAFF. For the CDR3, the DNA is TGTGCCAGCAGCCCGGGACAGGCGAACACTGAAGCTTTCTTT.

The chain links TRBV13 to TRBJ2-3; 10 nucleotides align to TRBD2. The V and J ends lost 4 bases and 4 bases, in that order; junction bases with no gene match: 8. Germline lookup yields CDR1 PRHDT and CDR2 FYEKMQ (reference sequence). The CDR3 sequence is 16 residues long. CDR3 DNA: TGTGCCAGCAGCTCGCTAGCGGGGGCGTACTCAGATACGCAGTATTTT. Translating gives CASSSLAGAYSDTQYF. Full variable domain (rest looked up from reference TRBV13 and TRBJ2-3): AAGVIQSPRHLIKEKRETATLKCYPIPRHDTVYWYQQGPGQDPQFLISFYEKMQSDKGSIPDRFSAQQFSDYHSELNMSSLELGDSALYFCASSSLAGAYSDTQYFGPGTRLTVL.

The genes are TRBV13 and TRBJ2-5, with 10 bases identical to TRBD2. With 4 bases clipped from V and 1 base from J, the junction kept 12 bases outside the gene matches. This CDR3 comprises 18 residues. The V gene's germline CDR1 is PRHDT and CDR2 FYEKMQ (reference sequence). The CDR3, as DNA: TGTGCCAGCAGCTACAAAACCGGGACTAGCGCGTCCCAAGAGACCCAGTACTTC. The encoded protein is CASSYKTGTSASQETQYF.

This chain uses TRBV18 with TRBJ2-2, with TRBD1 matching 10 bases. The CDR3 totals 15 residues. J gave up 5 bases and V 0 bases, and 0 bases lay outside the gene matches. Germline V gene sequence: CDR1 KGHSH, CDR2 LQKENI. CDR3 residues: CASSPPGQGTGELFF. CDR3 coding DNA: TGTGCCAGCTCACCACCGGGACAGGGGACCGGGGAGCTGTTTTTT.

The V gene is TRBV6-6, the J gene TRBJ2-7; 10 nucleotides match TRBD1. This CDR3 is built from 14 residues. V lost 5 bases and J lost 1; bases outside the gene matches: 2. Germline CDR1 reads MNHNY; CDR2 reads SVGAGI (reference sequence). CDR3 nucleotides: TGTGCCAGCAGTAGGGACAGGGGATCCTACGAGCAGTACTTC. Its protein product is CASSRDRGSYEQYF.

V usage is TRBV6-5 and J usage is TRBJ2-2; tentatively, D is TRBD2 (6 bases). CDR1 is MNHEY and CDR2 is SVGAGI in the germline V gene. This CDR3 comprises 14 residues. The V end was cut by 10 bases, the J end by 3 bases, with 15 bases between. The CDR3 spells CATGTSRYTGELFF. The CDR3 nucleotides read TGTGCCACCGGGACTTCCCGGTACACCGGGGAGCTGTTTTTT.

The chain couples TRBV19 to TRBJ1-1; weak D call: TRBD1 (5 bases). V was cut by 6 bases and J by 1 base, with 15 bases left in between. The CDR3 runs 15 residues. Germline assignment: CDR1 LNHDA and CDR2 SQIVND (reference sequence). CDR3 protein: CASRNRGSSNTEAFF. The CDR3 coding sequence is TGTGCCAGTAGAAATAGGGGAAGTTCGAACACTGAAGCTTTCTTT.

The chain joins TRBV29-1 to TRBJ2-5; TRBD2 aligns across 12 bases. The J segment lost 1 base and the V segment lost 7 bases, leaving 7 bases of the junction unmatched. Germline assignment: CDR1 SQVTM and CDR2 ANQGSEA. CDR3 length: 15 amino acids. CDR3 sequence reads: CSALTSGSLQETQYF. The CDR3 region has the DNA TGCAGCGCCCTGACTAGCGGGAGCCTCCAAGAGACCCAGTACTTC.

The V and J genes are TRBV7-2 and TRBJ1-2, with a tentative D call TRBD1 (6 bases). Germline assignment: CDR1 SGHTA and CDR2 FQGNSA. The CDR3 runs to 12 residues. V was trimmed by 4 bases and J by 7 bases, leaving 10 bases between them. The CDR3 DNA follows: TGTGCCAGCAGCTCAGGGGTGGGTGGCTACACCTTC. Its translation: CASSSGVGGYTF.

This chain uses TRBV11-2 with TRBJ1-1, with D possibly matching TRBD1 (6 bases). The CDR3 has 14 amino acids. Germline CDR1 is SGHAT and CDR2 is FQNNGV. V was clipped by 0 bases and J by 3 bases, with 8 bases between them. The CDR3 sequence: CASSLEAGDTEAFF. The CDR3 DNA is TGTGCCAGCAGCTTAGAGGCAGGGGACACTGAAGCTTTCTTT.

The rearrangement joins TRBV14 to TRBJ2-7; TRBD1 might be the D (6 bases). Germline V gene sequence: CDR1 SGHDN, CDR2 FVKESK. The CDR3 totals 16 residues. V lost 4 bases, J lost 4 bases, and 20 bases lay in between. The CDR3 loop is CASSPFLRQEHYEQYF. DNA of the CDR3: TGTGCCAGCAGCCCCTTCCTACGACAGGAGCATTACGAGCAGTACTTC.

The gene calls are TRBV20-1 and TRBJ2-1, with D maybe TRBD2 (5 bases). The CDR3 totals 11 residues. The V and J ends lost 6 bases and 3 bases respectively, with 6 bases between them. Germline lookup yields CDR1 DFQATT and CDR2 SNEGSKA (reference sequence). The CDR3 sequence is CSATSYNEQFF. For the CDR3, the DNA is TGCAGTGCCACTAGCTACAATGAGCAGTTCTTC.

This clone was counted between two and nine times. V usage is TRBV5-1 and J usage is TRBJ1-1; TRBD1 might be the D (5 bases). Trimming took 0 bases from V and 9 from J, leaving 12 bases between them. The CDR3 consists of 13 residues. Per germline, CDR1 SGHRS and CDR2 YFSETQ. In DNA, the CDR3 is TGCGCCAGCAGCTTGGCAGGACAATCCAAAGCTTTCTTT. It encodes CASSLAGQSKAFF.